These T cell receptor beta chains were read from a single sample in a study of blood T cell repertoires in COVID-19. The repertoire was sequenced with immunoSEQ multiplex PCR; TCRdb's copy has only in-frame clones and lacks some. The profile shows 100,000 to 150,000 clones, 80% of them singletons. The material sequenced was peripheral blood. These receptors were taken from a human donor in a cohort sampled during active COVID-19. The CDR3 runs from the conserved cysteine through the conserved F or W. D genes are given only for firm matches. Expanded clones are given a class, and other clones once, few, many or no size at all.

>TRBJ1-1|.|TRBV7-9|TRBD1|14
CASSTFRGPTEAFF
TGTGCCAGCAGCACTTTCAGGGGGCCCACTGAAGCTTTCTTT
>TRBJ1-5|.|TRBV2|.|13
CASSGESNQPQHF
TGTGCCAGCAGTGGAGAAAGCAATCAGCCCCAGCATTTT
>TRBJ2-7|.|TRBV4-2|TRBD2|15
CASSPEASGSYEQYF
TGTGCCAGCAGCCCAGAGGCTAGCGGGAGTTACGAGCAGTACTTC
>TRBJ2-5|.|TRBV9|TRBD2|16
CARSAAGRGGGETQYF
TGTGCCCGCAGCGCAGCGGGGCGGGGGGGCGGTGAGACCCAGTACTTC
>TRBJ1-1|.|TRBV19|.|13
CASMSDTNTEAFF
TGTGCCAGTATGTCGGACACGAACACTGAAGCTTTCTTT
>TRBJ1-4|.|TRBV3-1/TRBV3-2|.|16
CASSQDKLRPNEKLFF
TGTGCCAGCAGCCAAGACAAATTGCGGCCTAATGAAAAACTGTTTTTT
>TRBJ1-6|.|TRBV5-1|.|15
CASSPRQASDSPLHF
TGCGCCAGCAGCCCCAGACAGGCCTCAGATTCACCCCTCCACTTT
>TRBJ1-2|.|TRBV30|.|14
CASTILQRGNGYTF
TGTGCCTCAACAATACTACAACGGGGGAATGGCTACACCTTC
>TRBJ2-1|.|TRBV5-1|TRBD1|14
CASGNTGVHNEQFF
TGCGCCAGCGGCAATACAGGGGTGCACAATGAGCAGTTCTTC
>TRBJ1-3|.|TRBV27|.|13
CASKPDSGNTIYF
TGTGCCAGCAAACCAGACTCTGGAAACACCATATATTTT
>TRBJ2-1|.|TRBV15|TRBD1|15
CATSRPDRVGNEQFF
TGTGCCACCAGCAGACCAGACAGGGTTGGGAATGAGCAGTTCTTC
>TRBJ1-3|.|TRBV7-2|TRBD1|15
CASSADRGTGNTIYF
TGTGCCAGCAGCGCAGACAGGGGGACCGGAAACACCATATATTTT
>TRBJ2-2|.|TRBV19|.|14
CASRAGGPTGELFF
TGTGCCAGTAGGGCAGGTGGGCCCACCGGGGAGCTGTTTTTT
>TRBJ1-1|.|TRBV19|TRBD1|13
CASSIGTGAEAFF
TGTGCCAGTAGTATAGGGACAGGGGCTGAAGCTTTCTTT
>TRBJ2-3|.|TRBV9|.|16
CASSVVASAHTDTQYF
TGTGCCAGCAGCGTAGTGGCTAGCGCTCACACAGATACGCAGTATTTT
>TRBJ2-1|.|TRBV5-1|TRBD2|16
CASSLFTSGRVDEQFF
TGCGCCAGCAGCCTATTCACTAGCGGGAGGGTCGATGAGCAGTTCTTC
>TRBJ1-1|.|TRBV12-5|.|15
CASGLDQGGVTEAFF
TGTGCTAGTGGTTTGGATCAGGGAGGAGTAACTGAAGCTTTCTTT
>TRBJ1-4|.|TRBV28|.|16
CASSPNSRALSTTLFF
TGTGCCAGCAGTCCCAACTCCCGGGCCCTTTCGACTACGCTGTTTTTT
>TRBJ1-5|.|TRBV19|.|13
CASGGQSNQPQHF
TGTGCCAGTGGGGGCCAGAGCAATCAGCCCCAGCATTTT
>TRBJ2-1|.|TRBV19|.|16
CASSAQTGLLRGEQFF
TGTGCCAGTAGTGCCCAAACGGGACTCCTAAGAGGTGAGCAGTTCTTC
>TRBJ2-1|.|TRBV27|.|13
CASSTRGNNEQFF
TGTGCCAGCAGTACCCGGGGGAACAATGAGCAGTTCTTC
>TRBJ1-1|.|TRBV19|.|12
CASSVGRRGAFF
TGTGCCAGTAGTGTTGGACGACGGGGGGCTTTCTTT
>TRBJ2-1|.|TRBV6-4|TRBD2|14
CASSASGGYNEQFF
TGTGCCAGCAGTGCTAGCGGGGGATACAATGAGCAGTTCTTC
>TRBJ2-2|.|TRBV19|.|16
CASKRGGTMNTGELFF
TGTGCCTCGAAAAGGGGCGGGACCATGAACACCGGGGAGCTGTTTTTT
>TRBJ1-3|.|TRBV9|.|14
CASSSRQKGNTIYF
TGTGCCAGCAGCTCACGACAGAAAGGAAACACCATATATTTT
>TRBJ2-2|.|TRBV19|TRBD2|15
CATEGGGVGTGELFF
TGTGCCACCGAAGGCGGGGGAGTGGGCACCGGGGAGCTGTTTTTT
>TRBJ1-1|.|TRBV7-9|.|13
CASSFYYNTEAFF
TGTGCCAGCAGCTTCTATTACAACACTGAAGCTTTCTTT
>TRBJ1-4|once|TRBV25-1|TRBD1|16
CASSDDAGQGNEKLFF
TGTGCCAGCAGTGACGATGCGGGACAGGGGAATGAAAAACTGTTTTTT
>TRBJ1-1|.|TRBV19|TRBD1|16
CASSRLQGALNTEAFF
TGTGCCAGTAGTCGTTTACAGGGGGCACTTAACACTGAAGCTTTCTTT
>TRBJ1-2|.|TRBV29-1|TRBD1|9
CSGGQDYTF
TGCAGCGGTGGACAGGATTACACCTTC
>TRBJ2-7|.|TRBV28|.|13
CASSSIVPYEQYF
TGTGCCAGCAGTTCGATAGTGCCCTACGAGCAGTACTTC
>TRBJ2-7|.|TRBV18|TRBD1|12
CASSLTGDEQYF
TGTGCCAGCTCACTAACAGGGGACGAGCAGTACTTC
>TRBJ2-5|.|TRBV27|.|13
CASSSYPQETQYF
TGTGCCAGCAGTTCCTACCCCCAAGAGACCCAGTACTTC
>TRBJ1-4|few|TRBV6-6|TRBD1|15
CASSTGQGRGEKLFF
TGTGCCAGCAGTACGGGACAGGGGCGGGGTGAAAAACTGTTTTTT
>TRBJ2-1|few|TRBV19|TRBD1|15
CASSPDRVEFNEQFF
TGTGCCAGTAGCCCAGACAGGGTTGAGTTCAATGAGCAGTTCTTC
>TRBJ1-2|.|TRBV6-6|.|14
CASTRGLANYGYTF
TGTGCCAGCACCCGCGGGTTAGCTAACTATGGCTACACCTTC
>TRBJ1-1|.|TRBV28|.|11
CASSSAEEAFF
TGTGCCAGCAGTTCTGCAGAAGAAGCTTTCTTT
>TRBJ1-2|.|TRBV5-6|TRBD1|14
CASSFRDRVLGYTF
TGTGCCAGCAGCTTCAGGGACAGGGTGCTTGGCTACACCTTC
>TRBJ2-7|.|TRBV5-1|TRBD1|13
CASSLGQGSEQYF
TGCGCCAGCAGCTTGGGACAGGGAAGCGAGCAGTACTTC
>TRBJ1-4|.|TRBV7-6|.|15
CASSLGTGLDEKLFF
TGTGCCAGCAGCTTGGGTACAGGGTTGGATGAAAAACTGTTTTTT
>TRBJ2-2|.|TRBV28|TRBD1|19
CASSTFPGQGGPATGELFF
TGTGCCAGCAGTACCTTCCCGGGACAGGGTGGGCCCGCTACCGGGGAGCTGTTTTTT
>TRBJ1-4|medium-sized|TRBV5-5|.|16
CASSLLGPENHEKLFF
TGTGCCAGCAGCTTGTTAGGCCCGGAGAACCATGAAAAACTGTTTTTT
>TRBJ2-3|once|TRBV18|TRBD2|17
CASSPPSLAGGLDTQYF
TGTGCCAGCTCACCACCCTCACTAGCGGGGGGGTTAGATACGCAGTATTTT
>TRBJ1-1|.|TRBV19|TRBD1|15
CASSIMGPGGTEAFF
TGTGCCAGTAGTATCATGGGACCAGGGGGCACTGAAGCTTTCTTT
>TRBJ1-1|.|TRBV28|TRBD1|14
CASSLQGARGEAFF
TGTGCCAGCAGCCTTCAGGGGGCACGCGGTGAAGCTTTCTTT
>TRBJ2-7|.|TRBV12-3/TRBV12-4|.|13
CASNGDLGKEQYF
TGTGCCAGCAACGGGGACTTAGGAAAGGAGCAGTACTTC
>TRBJ1-1|.|TRBV25-1|.|13
CASRSSMNTEAFF
TGTGCCAGCCGAAGTTCTATGAACACTGAAGCTTTCTTT
>TRBJ1-2|.|TRBV11-2|.|14
CASSPTRTNYGYTF
TGTGCCAGCAGCCCCACTCGGACAAACTATGGCTACACCTTC
>TRBJ2-5|.|TRBV5-4|TRBD2|13
CASSLWGGETQYF
TGTGCCAGCAGCTTGTGGGGAGGGGAGACCCAGTACTTC
>TRBJ1-1|.|TRBV10-2|TRBD1|14
CASSRGQGASEAFF
TGCGCCAGCAGTAGGGGGCAGGGGGCGTCTGAAGCTTTCTTT
>TRBJ2-1|.|TRBV7-3|TRBD2|21
CASSARTLRLAGGSSYNEQFF
TGTGCCAGCAGCGCCCGGACCTTACGACTAGCGGGAGGGTCCTCCTACAATGAGCAGTTCTTC
>TRBJ2-7|.|TRBV6-5|TRBD1|15
CASSGGWDRGYEQYF
TGTGCCAGCAGCGGTGGTTGGGACAGGGGGTACGAGCAGTACTTC
>TRBJ1-1|.|TRBV7-3|.|13
CASSSQMGTEAFF
TGTGCCAGCAGCTCACAGATGGGCACTGAAGCTTTCTTT